This T cell receptor beta chain was captured in a study of blood T cell repertoires in COVID-19. Study at large: Nucleic acid was either cDNA or gDNA, and it came from T cells, B-cell-depleted T cells, or PBMCs.

The protocol was immunoSEQ multiplex PCR, while the TCRdb copy is restricted to in-frame clones and leaves out a portion. The sample lists under 350,000 clones, 85% occurring once. CDR1 is MNHNY and CDR2 is SVGAGI in the germline V gene (reference sequence). Trimming removed 6 bases from V and 0 bases from J, with 9 bases in between. CDR3 length equals 13 residues. V gene TRBV6-6 combines with J gene TRBJ2-7, with TRBD1 as a possible D gene (6 bases). The sequencing sample was made of peripheral blood. This TCR was sampled from a human donor in a cohort sampled during active COVID-19. As DNA, the CDR3 is TGTGCCAGCAGCCCCAGGGGCTCCTACGAGCAGTACTTC. Amino acid sequence: CASSPRGSYEQYF.